What follows are 28 T cell receptor beta chains derived from one specimen sequenced in a study of blood T cell repertoires in COVID-19. Produced via immunoSEQ multiplex PCR; TCRdb's table is partial and in-frame only. This table has some 260,000 clones, about four fifths appearing once. Sequencing was done on a sample of peripheral blood. Receptors originate from a man at least 80 years old with acute or convalescent COVID-19.

This clone was detected only once. The chain combines TRBV28 with TRBJ1-6, with TRBD1 matching over 7 bases. The CDR3 totals 15 residues. CDR1 and CDR2 from the germline V gene are MDHEN and SYDVKM. J was trimmed by 10 bases and V by 7 bases; bases with no gene match: 13. The CDR3 DNA reads as TGTGCCAGCAAGAGGAGGACAGGAGGAAGCTCACCCCTCCACTTT. Translating it yields CASKRRTGGSSPLHF.

The chain carries TRBV6-6 and TRBJ2-3; 9 bases match TRBD1. The CDR3 totals 16 residues. V lost 7 bases and J lost 4; bases outside the gene matches: 12. Germline CDR1 reads MNHNY; CDR2 reads SVGAGI (reference sequence). This CDR3 is CASIQHGTGLSDTQYF. Here the CDR3 DNA reads TGTGCCAGCATTCAACATGGGACAGGGCTATCAGATACGCAGTATTTT.

The chain carries TRBV19 and TRBJ2-7; D not certain. The V gene's germline CDR1 is LNHDA and CDR2 SQIVND (reference sequence). Trimming removed 5 bases from V and 3 bases from J, with 14 bases in between. The CDR3 has 14 amino acids. CDR3 DNA sequence: TGTGCCAGTAGTTTCCGGGTCGATCTCTACGAGCAGTACTTC. Encoded protein: CASSFRVDLYEQYF.

The V and J genes are TRBV9 and TRBJ2-5; 13 nucleotides match TRBD2. CDR3 size: 18 residues. CDR1 is SGDLS, CDR2 YYNGEE, per germline. J was trimmed by 5 bases and V by 3 bases; bases with no gene match: 13. The CDR3 DNA follows: TGTGCCAGCAGCGCCTCAGATAGGGGACTAGCGGGGTGGGAGACCCAGTACTTC. Translated: CASSASDRGLAGWETQYF.

The J gene is TRBJ2-1, the V gene TRBV11-3; 7 positions match TRBD1. CDR3 length: 16 amino acids. The J segment lost 2 bases and the V segment lost 5 bases, leaving 9 bases of the junction unmatched. Germline V gene data show CDR1 as SGHNT and CDR2 as YENEEA. The CDR3: CASSPWGQSTYNEQFF. The CDR3 bases are TGTGCCAGCAGCCCCTGGGGACAGTCGACCTACAATGAGCAGTTCTTC.

The genes are TRBV11-3 and TRBJ2-1; D not resolved. This CDR3 spans 16 amino acids. V lost 2 bases and J lost 0, with 11 bases in between. Germline assignment: CDR1 SGHNT and CDR2 YENEEA. CDR3 residues: CASSLSFSLSYNEQFF. The DNA for the CDR3 is TGTGCCAGCAGCTTATCATTCAGTCTCTCCTACAATGAGCAGTTCTTC.

The rearrangement uses TRBV5-1 and TRBJ1-1; 7 nucleotides agree with TRBD1. Germline CDR1 and CDR2: SGHRS and YFSETQ. V shed 4 bases, J shed 0 bases, and the junction held 6 bases outside the gene matches. CDR3 size: 15 residues. The DNA for the CDR3 is TGCGCCAGCAGCACGGGACAGATAATGAACACTGAAGCTTTCTTT. Its translation: CASSTGQIMNTEAFF.

The rearrangement links TRBV19 to TRBJ1-3; weak D call: TRBD1 (6 bases). The CDR3 contains 16 residues. V lost 7 bases to trimming and J lost 1 base, with 17 bases between them. Germline V lookup: CDR1 LNHDA, CDR2 SQIVND (reference sequence). The DNA for the CDR3 is TGTGCCAGTACTAACGCAGGGGCCGTGTCTGGAAACACCATATATTTT. As protein: CASTNAGAVSGNTIYF. Full variable domain (remainder filled in from reference TRBV19 and TRBJ1-3): DGGITQSPKYLFRKEGQNVTLSCEQNLNHDAMYWYRQDPGQGLRLIYYSQIVNDFQKGDIAEGYSVSREKKESFPLTVTSAQKNPTAFYLCASTNAGAVSGNTIYFGEGSWLTVV.

The chain couples TRBV4-1 to TRBJ2-3, with 12 bases that match TRBD2. Trimming took 1 base from V and 8 from J; bases not matched to a gene: 1. CDR3 size: 14 residues. Germline V lookup: CDR1 MGHRA, CDR2 YSYEKL. CDR3 in amino acids: CASSQGTSGATQYF. CDR3 sequence (DNA): TGCGCCAGCAGCCAAGGGACTAGCGGGGCTACGCAGTATTTT.

This sequence joins TRBV11-2 and TRBJ2-3, with TRBD2 matching over 13 bases. Per the germline V gene, CDR1 is SGHAT and CDR2 is FQNNGV. The CDR3 consists of 18 residues. The ends lost 4 bases at V and 4 bases at J; junction bases unmatched: 11. The DNA for the CDR3 is TGTGCCAGCAGCTCTCTTAAGACTAGCGGGAGGAGGCCAGATACGCAGTATTTT. Encoded protein: CASSSLKTSGRRPDTQYF.

V and J are TRBV5-1 and TRBJ2-6, with D perhaps TRBD2 (6 bases). This CDR3 region has 14 residues. Germline CDR1 and CDR2: SGHRS and YFSETQ. V was pared by 5 bases and J by 0 bases, with 6 bases between. The CDR3 sequence: CASRTSSGANVLTF. In nucleotides, the CDR3 is TGCGCCAGCAGGACTAGCTCTGGGGCCAACGTCCTGACTTTC. Combining the CDR3 with reference TRBV5-1 and TRBJ2-6 gives the whole variable domain KAGVTQTPRYLIKTRGQQVTLSCSPISGHRSVSWYQQTPGQGLQFLFEYFSETQRNKGNFPGRFSGRQFSNSRSEMNVSTLELGDSALYLCASRTSSGANVLTFGAGSRLTVL.

The chain joins TRBV7-2 to TRBJ1-2; no firm D call. Germline CDR1 SGHTA, CDR2 FQGNSA. This CDR3 is 14 amino acids long. Trimming pared 2 bases from V and 6 bases from J, leaving 13 bases between. The CDR3 sequence: CASSLRRRADGYTF. DNA of the CDR3: TGTGCCAGCAGCTTAAGACGGAGGGCGGATGGCTACACCTTC.

This clone has just one count. The CDR3 DNA reads as TGTGCCAGCAGTCTACCGGGACAGGGGGCAGGGGCCAACGTCCTGACTTTC. Its translation: CASSLPGQGAGANVLTF. The J gene is TRBJ2-6, the V gene TRBV6-6; 12 nucleotides match TRBD1. The CDR3 totals 17 residues. With 5 bases clipped from V and 4 bases from J, the junction kept 6 bases outside the gene matches. Germline values: CDR1 MNHNY, CDR2 SVGAGI (reference sequence).

This chain uses TRBV27 with TRBJ2-1, with 11 bases that match TRBD2. After removal of 4 bases from V and 2 bases from J, the junction contained 13 bases not matched to a gene. CDR1 is MNHEY and CDR2 is SMNVEV in the germline V gene (reference sequence). The CDR3 is 19 amino acids. The CDR3 DNA reads TGTGCCAGCAGTTCCCGGGGTAGCGGGAGGGCCCTCCCCTACAATGAGCAGTTCTTC. Translating it yields CASSSRGSGRALPYNEQFF.

The genes are TRBV5-1 and TRBJ2-7, with 12 bases matching TRBD1. Per germline, CDR1 SGHRS and CDR2 YFSETQ. Unmatched junction bases numbered 13, after V lost 4 bases and J lost 2 bases. The length of the CDR3 is 18 residues. The DNA of the CDR3 is TGCGCCAGCAGCCCTCGACGAGAGGGACAGGGGGCCCCCTACGAGCAGTACTTC. Translation gives CASSPRREGQGAPYEQYF.

In this sample, this clone turned up a few times. This rearrangement joins TRBV5-1 to TRBJ2-7; D ambiguous. CDR1 SGHRS and CDR2 YFSETQ come from the germline V gene. This CDR3 spans 14 amino acids. Trimming cost V 3 bases and J 2 bases, with 12 bases left between them. This chain's CDR3 is CASSSPRFPYEQYF. CDR3 nucleotide sequence: TGCGCCAGCAGCTCGCCCAGGTTCCCCTACGAGCAGTACTTC. Looking up the rest from reference TRBV5-1 and TRBJ2-7 gives the full variable domain: KAGVTQTPRYLIKTRGQQVTLSCSPISGHRSVSWYQQTPGQGLQFLFEYFSETQRNKGNFPGRFSGRQFSNSRSEMNVSTLELGDSALYLCASSSPRFPYEQYFGPGTRLTVT.

This chain connects TRBV10-3 to TRBJ2-1, with D tentatively TRBD2 (6 bases). This CDR3 has 15 amino acids. Per germline, CDR1 ENHRY and CDR2 SYGVKD. V was cut by 0 bases and J by 4 bases, with 10 bases left in between. CDR3 sequence reads: CAISESGLGYNEQFF. CDR3 in DNA: TGTGCCATCAGTGAGTCGGGACTGGGTTACAATGAGCAGTTCTTC.

This chain uses TRBV5-6 with TRBJ1-1; no firm D call. The CDR3 is 13 residues long. Germline CDR1 is SGHDT and CDR2 is YYEEEE. V gave up 2 bases and J gave up 5 bases, with 10 bases separating them. CDR3 DNA sequence: TGTGCCAGCAGCTTCGAAAGGAGGACTGAAGCTTTCTTT. Translating gives CASSFERRTEAFF.

The J gene is TRBJ2-1, the V gene TRBV24-1; TRBD1 aligns across 9 bases. The CDR3 has 16 amino acids. In germline, CDR1 is KGHDR, CDR2 SFDVKD. With V trimmed by 9 bases and J by 7 bases, 15 bases remained unmatched. The CDR3 sequence: CATGITGTGTENEQFF. In nucleotides, the CDR3 is TGTGCCACCGGGATTACCGGGACAGGGACGGAGAATGAGCAGTTCTTC.

This clone has only one observation. The chain employs TRBV18 and TRBJ2-1; 8 nucleotides match TRBD2. Germline CDR1 reads KGHSH; CDR2 reads LQKENI. The CDR3 runs 15 residues. V dropped 0 bases and J dropped 3; count of bases not matched to a gene: 1. The CDR3: CASSPPSGDYNEQFF. CDR3 in DNA: TGTGCCAGCTCACCACCTAGCGGGGACTACAATGAGCAGTTCTTC. Combining the CDR3 with reference TRBV18 and TRBJ2-1 gives the whole variable domain NAGVMQNPRHLVRRRGQEARLRCSPMKGHSHVYWYRQLPEEGLKFMVYLQKENIIDESGMPKERFSAEFPKEGPSILRIQQVVRGDSAAYFCASSPPSGDYNEQFFGPGTRLTVL.

The chain couples TRBV5-1 to TRBJ1-4, with a possible D match to TRBD1 (6 bases). The CDR3 extends over 14 amino acids. Trimming stripped 2 bases from V and 4 bases from J, with 9 bases between. The germline CDR1 and CDR2 sequences are SGHRS and YFSETQ. CDR3 sequence reads: CASSFGQSNEKLFF. CDR3 sequence (DNA): TGCGCCAGCAGCTTTGGACAGAGTAATGAAAAACTGTTTTTT.

The V call is TRBV6-6, the J call TRBJ2-7; 7 nucleotides agree with TRBD1. The CDR3 is made up of 14 amino acids. Germline V CDR1 and CDR2: MNHNY, SVGAGI (reference sequence). Losses at the gene ends were 6 bases for V and 2 bases for J; bases not matched to a gene: 7. The CDR3 DNA reads TGTGCCAGCAGAACACAGGGGATAGCCTACGAGCAGTACTTC. This translates into CASRTQGIAYEQYF.

This rearrangement joins TRBV14 to TRBJ2-1; 7 bases align to TRBD1. The CDR3 extends over 15 amino acids. Germline V lookup: CDR1 SGHDN, CDR2 FVKESK. J gave up 5 bases and V 3 bases, and 7 bases lay outside the gene matches. In nucleotides, the CDR3 is TGTGCCAGCAGCCAGGGACAGTGGGCGGACAATGAGCAGTTCTTC. Its protein product is CASSQGQWADNEQFF.

The chain has TRBV18 and TRBJ2-7; tentative D call: TRBD1 (7 bases). Trimming removed 2 bases at V and 3 bases at J, with 17 bases between. Per germline, CDR1 KGHSH and CDR2 LQKENI. This CDR3 is built from 16 residues. CDR3 in DNA: TGTGCCAGCTCACCATATGAGTCAGGGGGGCACTACGAGCAGTACTTC. Protein product: CASSPYESGGHYEQYF. The variable domain in full, completed from reference TRBV18 and TRBJ2-7, reads NAGVMQNPRHLVRRRGQEARLRCSPMKGHSHVYWYRQLPEEGLKFMVYLQKENIIDESGMPKERFSAEFPKEGPSILRIQQVVRGDSAAYFCASSPYESGGHYEQYFGPGTRLTVT.

CDR3 region: CASSSLTSGRLSATYEQYF. CDR3 coding DNA: TGCGCCAGCAGCTCGCTGACTAGCGGGAGATTATCGGCAACCTACGAGCAGTACTTC. The V call is TRBV4-1, the J call TRBJ2-7, with 12 bases aligning to TRBD2. The CDR3 is 19 residues long. Germline V gene data show CDR1 as MGHRA and CDR2 as YSYEKL. V lost 5 bases to trimming and J lost 2 bases; unmatched junction nucleotides: 16.

The chain recombines TRBV6-6 with TRBJ2-3; 10 nucleotides match TRBD1. V lost 4 bases, J lost 4 bases, and 5 bases stayed unmatched. Per germline, CDR1 MNHNY and CDR2 SVGAGI (reference sequence). This CDR3 has 15 residues. The CDR3 protein is CASSWRDRGSDTQYF. In DNA, the CDR3 is TGTGCCAGCAGTTGGCGGGACAGGGGATCAGATACGCAGTATTTT.

In this sample, this clone turned up a few times. This sequence joins TRBV5-1 and TRBJ1-6, with 10 nucleotides matching TRBD1. V lost 7 bases and J lost 9; bases outside the gene matches: 4. The CDR3 length is 13 residues. Germline assignment: CDR1 SGHRS and CDR2 YFSETQ. DNA of the CDR3: TGCGCCAGCGGACAGGGGGTGGGTTCACCCCTCCACTTT. Protein sequence: CASGQGVGSPLHF.

The CDR3 nucleotides are TGCGCCAGCAGCTTGATGCAGGGGGCTACCCGAGGTTCACCCCTCCACTTT. Protein product: CASSLMQGATRGSPLHF. The rearrangement joins TRBV5-1 to TRBJ1-6, with 8 positions matching TRBD1. CDR1 and CDR2 (germline): SGHRS, YFSETQ. The CDR3 is made up of 17 amino acids. Trimming at V came to 1 base and at J to 9 bases, leaving 12 bases not matched to a gene.